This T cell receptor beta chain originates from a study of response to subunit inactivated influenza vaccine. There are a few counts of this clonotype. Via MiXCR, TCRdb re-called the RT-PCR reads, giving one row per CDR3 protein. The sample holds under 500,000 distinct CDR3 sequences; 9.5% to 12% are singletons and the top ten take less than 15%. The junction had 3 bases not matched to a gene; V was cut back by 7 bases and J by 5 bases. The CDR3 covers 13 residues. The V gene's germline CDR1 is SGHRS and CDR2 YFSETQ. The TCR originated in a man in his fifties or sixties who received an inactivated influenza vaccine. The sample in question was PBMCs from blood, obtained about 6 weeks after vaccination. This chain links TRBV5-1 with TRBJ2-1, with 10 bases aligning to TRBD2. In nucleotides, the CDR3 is TGCGCCAGCGGGACTAGCGTCCACAATGAGCAGTTCTTC. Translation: CASGTSVHNEQFF.